The clone carrying this TCR beta chain was found many times. These data belong to a study of T cell repertoires in cytomegalovirus infection. MiXCR was run by TCRdb on the reads, yielding one entry per CDR3 protein. The sample records approximately 180,000 distinct CDR3 sequences, roughly a fifth being singletons. The V gene's germline CDR1 is SGHNT and CDR2 YENEEA. The ends lost 6 bases at V and 3 bases at J; junction bases unmatched: 5. This CDR3 has 15 amino acids. The gene calls are TRBV11-3 and TRBJ2-3; 11 bases match TRBD2. Sequenced: PBMCs. This clonotype was obtained from a human donor in good health (CMV status not recorded). Some clones in this sample may be carry-over from other donors' samples. The CDR3 region is CASRPLAGGTDTQYF. The CDR3 nucleotides are TGTGCCAGCAGGCCCTTAGCGGGAGGGACAGATACGCAGTATTTT.